This T cell receptor (beta chain) was sequenced for a study of beta chain features in type 1 diabetes. Overall study: Summed over all samples, the examined sorted cells came to about 110 million.

Germline CDR1 SGDLS, CDR2 YYNGEE. The CDR3 is 13 amino acids. Trimming stripped 2 bases from V and 5 bases from J, with 8 bases between. This clone has only a few counts. Sequencing targeted expressed TCRB transcripts, as all isolated RNA had been reverse transcribed. The repertoire was sequenced with immunoSEQ multiplex PCR; TCRdb's copy has only in-frame clones and lacks some. The table shows about 360,000 clones, with approximately 12% occurring only once. This clonotype originated in a man between 18 and 35 years old in good health. The V and J genes are TRBV9 and TRBJ1-5; a weak D match, TRBD1 (5 bases). The material sequenced was naive CD4+ T cells from blood. The CDR3 loop is CASSVGDYQPQHF. In DNA, the CDR3 is TGTGCCAGCAGCGTGGGGGACTATCAGCCCCAGCATTTT.